This T cell receptor (beta chain) is from a study of cytomegalovirus exposure and HLA in healthy donors. Across the whole study: There were 117 million unique TCR beta sequences, drawn from some 180 million T cells, in an earlier analysis. Notes on the study in general: In vitro work confirmed that a few CMV-associated chains recognize CMV antigens. For TCR beta chains, V- and J-gene trimming was later linked to a missense DCLRE1C variant.

Germline CDR1 ENHRY, CDR2 SYGVKD. The V end was cut by 8 bases, the J end by 4 bases, with 14 bases between. The CDR3 loop spans 13 amino acids. Primers included in the PCR were 60 Vbeta and 13 Jbeta primers. The assay was immunoSEQ multiplex PCR, and TCRdb's table has in-frame clones only and misses some. The table records fewer than 150,000 clones, approximately 60% of them present only once. As for this clone: Antigen unknown.

Sequencing was carried out using PBMCs. The clonotype was recovered from a human donor in good health. The chain recombines TRBV10-3 with TRBJ1-2, with D tentatively TRBD1 (6 bases). For the CDR3, the DNA is TGTGCCATCGAGGCAGGGGCCGCCTATGGCTACACCTTC. It translates to CAIEAGAAYGYTF.